This passage covers 16 T cell receptor beta chains from one sample sequenced in a study of blood T cell repertoires in COVID-19. The repertoire was sequenced with immunoSEQ multiplex PCR; TCRdb's copy has only in-frame clones and lacks some. The table includes 60,000 to 65,000 clones, under 80% detected once. The sequencing sample was made of peripheral blood. The receptor set was obtained from a man between 60 and 75 years old with acute or convalescent COVID-19.

The chain joins TRBV28 to TRBJ2-7; 9 bases are shared with TRBD1. Trimming took 3 bases from V and 5 from J; bases not matched to a gene: 5. This CDR3 has 14 residues. Germline V gives CDR1 MDHEN, CDR2 SYDVKM. The CDR3 protein is CASSFIRDRDEQYF. The CDR3 nucleotides read TGTGCCAGCAGTTTTATCCGGGACAGGGACGAGCAGTACTTC.

This chain connects TRBV19 to TRBJ2-3; TRBD2 matches 9 bases. Germline CDR1 is LNHDA and CDR2 is SQIVND (reference sequence). The CDR3 spans 15 residues. The V and J ends lost 2 bases and 2 bases, in that order; junction bases with no gene match: 2. The CDR3 spells CASSITSGYTDTQYF. The DNA of the CDR3 is TGTGCCAGTAGTATAACTAGCGGGTACACAGATACGCAGTATTTT.

The chain couples TRBV5-4 to TRBJ2-3; 8 nucleotides align to TRBD1. Germline CDR1 reads SGHNT; CDR2 reads YYREEE (reference sequence). CDR3 length equals 16 residues. Trimming cost V 4 bases and J 3 bases; bases outside gene matches: 10. The CDR3 coding sequence is TGTGCCAGCAGCCGTAGGCGTCAGGGGGCGACAGATACGCAGTATTTT. Protein product: CASSRRRQGATDTQYF.

This chain connects TRBV28 to TRBJ2-1; D is possibly TRBD2 (5 bases). CDR3 length equals 15 residues. Germline CDR1 and CDR2: MDHEN and SYDVKM. The germline V and J ends were trimmed by 4 bases and 3 bases, with 13 bases remaining between them. In DNA, the CDR3 is TGTGCCAGCAGTTCGCGGACTTGGGACTACAATGAGCAGTTCTTC. Translation gives CASSSRTWDYNEQFF.

V usage is TRBV5-1 and J usage is TRBJ1-1, with D possibly being TRBD1 (5 bases). CDR1 and CDR2 (germline): SGHRS, YFSETQ. The CDR3 spans 15 residues. Trimming left V 0 bases short and J 1 base short, with 10 bases between. The CDR3 DNA reads as TGCGCCAGCAGCTTGGAGCGGGGCCGGAACACTGAAGCTTTCTTT. Translated, it gives CASSLERGRNTEAFF.

This clone has just a few counts. The chain links TRBV7-3 to TRBJ2-1, with D maybe TRBD2 (5 bases). The CDR3 extends over 14 amino acids. From germline, CDR1 is SGHTA and CDR2 FQGTGA. The ends were cut back, 2 bases at V and 2 bases at J, with 7 bases in the middle. CDR3 sequence reads: CASSLAGAYNEQFF. The CDR3 nucleotides are TGTGCCAGCAGCTTAGCGGGCGCCTACAATGAGCAGTTCTTC.

This chain joins TRBV7-2 and TRBJ1-5; 9 nucleotides match TRBD1. The germline V gene encodes CDR1 SGHTA and CDR2 FQGNSA. The ends lost 5 bases at V and 6 bases at J; junction bases unmatched: 8. The CDR3 is made up of 15 amino acids. The CDR3 loop reads CASSGRTGEGQPQHF. The CDR3 DNA sequence: TGTGCCAGCAGCGGCCGGACAGGGGAGGGTCAGCCCCAGCATTTT. Together with reference TRBV7-2 and TRBJ1-5, the CDR3 gives the full variable domain: GAGVSQSPSNKVTEKGKDVELRCDPISGHTALYWYRQSLGQGLEFLIYFQGNSAPDKSGLPSDRFSAERTGGSVSTLTIQRTQQEDSAVYLCASSGRTGEGQPQHFGDGTRLSIL.

This clone was seen just once. The chain links TRBV19 to TRBJ2-5, with D perhaps TRBD2 (7 bases). Germline-derived CDR1 and CDR2 are LNHDA and SQIVND (reference sequence). The CDR3 is 16 residues long. Trimming pared 3 bases from V and 3 bases from J, leaving 17 bases between. The CDR3 sequence: CASSMRRGTLKETQYF. CDR3 coding DNA: TGTGCCAGTAGTATGCGGCGGGGGACATTAAAAGAGACCCAGTACTTC.

V gene TRBV4-3 combines with J gene TRBJ1-1, with D possibly TRBD1 on 5 matching bases. The V gene's germline CDR1 is LGHNA and CDR2 YSLEER. This CDR3 comprises 15 residues. Trimming left V 1 base short and J 1 base short, with 10 bases between. The CDR3 bases are TGCGCCAGCAGCCAAGGCAGGGCCAGGAACACTGAAGCTTTCTTT. It yields the protein CASSQGRARNTEAFF.

The chain has TRBV7-6 and TRBJ2-3, with D maybe TRBD2 (5 bases). The CDR3 is made up of 16 amino acids. The V gene lost 0 bases and the J gene lost 2 bases, with 12 bases spanning the gap. The germline gives CDR1 SGHVS, CDR2 FNYEAQ. CDR3 loop: CASSLAGDEFTDTQYF. CDR3 bases: TGTGCCAGCAGCTTAGCCGGGGATGAATTCACAGATACGCAGTATTTT.

The J gene is TRBJ1-5, the V gene TRBV28; TRBD1 is a possible D gene (6 bases). Trimming removed 6 bases at V and 1 base at J, with 16 bases between. The CDR3 loop spans 16 amino acids. In germline, CDR1 is MDHEN, CDR2 SYDVKM. As DNA, the CDR3 is TGTGCCAGCAGATCGGGGGGCCTCAACAGCAATCAGCCCCAGCATTTT. Translated, it gives CASRSGGLNSNQPQHF. Complete variable domain (other parts from reference TRBV28 and TRBJ1-5): DVKVTQSSRYLVKRTGEKVFLECVQDMDHENMFWYRQDPGLGLRLIYFSYDVKMKEKGDIPEGYSVSREKKERFSLILESASTNQTSMYLCASRSGGLNSNQPQHFGDGTRLSIL.

CDR3 nucleotide sequence: TGTGCCAGCAGCCGTAGACAGTACACTGAAGCTTTCTTT. This translates into CASSRRQYTEAFF. This sequence joins TRBV3-1 (or the pseudogene TRBV3-2) and TRBJ1-1; tentative D call: TRBD1 (5 bases). Per germline, CDR1 LGHDT and CDR2 YNNKEL (reference sequence). The CDR3 length is 13 residues. V lost 4 bases, J lost 3 bases, and 9 bases lay in between.

Written as DNA, the CDR3 is TGTGCCAGCAGTAGTACCAGGGAAGGAAACACCATATATTTT. Translating gives CASSSTREGNTIYF. The J gene is TRBJ1-3, the V gene TRBV28; weak D call: TRBD1 (5 bases). Germline loops: CDR1 MDHEN, CDR2 SYDVKM. The CDR3 is 14 residues long. The V gene lost 5 bases and the J gene lost 4 bases, with 12 bases spanning the gap. Complete variable domain (other parts from reference TRBV28 and TRBJ1-3): DVKVTQSSRYLVKRTGEKVFLECVQDMDHENMFWYRQDPGLGLRLIYFSYDVKMKEKGDIPEGYSVSREKKERFSLILESASTNQTSMYLCASSSTREGNTIYFGEGSWLTVV.

The rearrangement joins TRBV15 to TRBJ2-5; TRBD2 matches at 8 bases. Per germline, CDR1 LNHNV and CDR2 YYDKDF (reference sequence). J lost 2 bases, V lost 8 bases, and 4 bases had no gene match. This CDR3 has 13 amino acids. CDR3 protein: CATALAGQETQYF. The CDR3, as DNA: TGTGCCACCGCGTTAGCGGGACAAGAGACCCAGTACTTC.

V gene TRBV19 combines with J gene TRBJ1-2; unclear D gene. The CDR3 runs 15 residues. Trimming cost V 5 bases and J 8 bases, with 21 bases left between them. CDR1 and CDR2 (germline): LNHDA, SQIVND (reference sequence). CDR3 bases: TGTGCCAGTAGTCTCCTCCGGGTATCCGCCTTGGGCTACACCTTC. Translated: CASSLLRVSALGYTF.

The chain couples TRBV2 to TRBJ2-1; 9 nucleotides agree with TRBD1. CDR3 length: 13 residues. Germline loops: CDR1 SNHLY, CDR2 FYNNEI. V lost 6 bases, J lost 7 bases, and 4 bases stayed unmatched. CDR3 protein: CASSGQGWNEQFF. The CDR3, as DNA: TGTGCCAGCAGCGGACAGGGGTGGAATGAGCAGTTCTTC.